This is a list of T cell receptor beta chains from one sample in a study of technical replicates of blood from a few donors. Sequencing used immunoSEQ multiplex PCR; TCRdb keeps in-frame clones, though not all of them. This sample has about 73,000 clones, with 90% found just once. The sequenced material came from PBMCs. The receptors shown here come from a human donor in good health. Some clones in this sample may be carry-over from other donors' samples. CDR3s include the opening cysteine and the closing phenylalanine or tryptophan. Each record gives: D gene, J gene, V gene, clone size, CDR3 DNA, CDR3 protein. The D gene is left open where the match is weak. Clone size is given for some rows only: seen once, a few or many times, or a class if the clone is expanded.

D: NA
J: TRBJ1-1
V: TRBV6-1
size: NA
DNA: TGTGCCAGCAGACAAAGGGGTGGGGGCTCCACTGAAGCTTTCTTT
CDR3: CASRQRGGGSTEAFF

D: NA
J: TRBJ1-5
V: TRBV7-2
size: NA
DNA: TGTGCCAGCAGCTCCGGCCAGGGGAGCAATCAGCCCCAGCATTTT
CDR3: CASSSGQGSNQPQHF

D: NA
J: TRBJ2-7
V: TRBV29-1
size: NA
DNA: TGCAGCGTGCCACGCTCACGAGGGGAGCAGTACTTC
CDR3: CSVPRSRGEQYF

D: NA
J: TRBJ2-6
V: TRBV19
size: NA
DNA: TGTGCCAGTAGTATAGTCGGGGGACCTGGGGCCAACGTCCTGACTTTC
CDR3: CASSIVGGPGANVLTF

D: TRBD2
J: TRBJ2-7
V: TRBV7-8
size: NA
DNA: TGTGCCAGCAGCTTATTAGCGGGGGCCTACGAGCAGTACTTC
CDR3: CASSLLAGAYEQYF

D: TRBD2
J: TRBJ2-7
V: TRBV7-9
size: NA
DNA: TGTGCCAGCAGCTCCCCTGGTAGCGGGAGAGGGTACGAGCAGTACTTC
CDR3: CASSSPGSGRGYEQYF

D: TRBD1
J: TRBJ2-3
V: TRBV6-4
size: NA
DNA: TGTGCCAGCAGCTTGACAGGGGGCACAGATACGCAGTATTTT
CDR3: CASSLTGGTDTQYF

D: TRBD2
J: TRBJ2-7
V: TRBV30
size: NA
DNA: TGTGCCTGGAGCTCGGGGGGTAGTTGGGGCGAGCAGTACTTC
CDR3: CAWSSGGSWGEQYF

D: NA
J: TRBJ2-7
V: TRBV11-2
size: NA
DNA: TGTGCCAGCAGCTTGGGCGGGGTACTAGAGCAGTACTTC
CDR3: CASSLGGVLEQYF

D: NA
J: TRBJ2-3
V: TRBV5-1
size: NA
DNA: TGCGCCAGCAGCCAGGGACACCGGTCGGTTGCTAGCACAGATACGCAGTATTTT
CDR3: CASSQGHRSVASTDTQYF

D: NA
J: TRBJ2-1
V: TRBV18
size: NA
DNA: TGTGCCAGCTCACCAACAGACTCCTACAATGAGCAGTTCTTC
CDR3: CASSPTDSYNEQFF

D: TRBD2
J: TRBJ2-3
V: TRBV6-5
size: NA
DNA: TGTGCCAGCAGACCCACTAGCGGAGGCACAGATACGCAGTATTTT
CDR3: CASRPTSGGTDTQYF

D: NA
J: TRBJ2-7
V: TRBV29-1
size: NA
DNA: TGCAGCGTTGAAGGGGGCACTTTCTACGAGCAGTACTTC
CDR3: CSVEGGTFYEQYF

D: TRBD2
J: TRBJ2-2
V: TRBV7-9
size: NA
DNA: TGTGCCAGCAGCGTCCAACTAGCGGGGGGCACCGGGGAGCTGTTTTTT
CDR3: CASSVQLAGGTGELFF

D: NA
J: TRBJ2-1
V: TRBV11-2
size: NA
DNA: TGTGCCAGCAGCCAGAGACAGGTCCTTGAATCCTACAATGAGCAGTTCTTC
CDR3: CASSQRQVLESYNEQFF

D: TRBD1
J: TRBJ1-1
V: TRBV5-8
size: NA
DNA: TGTGCCAGCAGCTCCGGACAGGGAGGAAGGACTGAAGCTTTCTTT
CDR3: CASSSGQGGRTEAFF

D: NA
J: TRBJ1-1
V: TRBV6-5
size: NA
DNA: TGTGCCAGCAGTCGAGTCAGGGCCTGGAACACTGAAGCTTTCTTT
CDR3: CASSRVRAWNTEAFF

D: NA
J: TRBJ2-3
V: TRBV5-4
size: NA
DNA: TGTGCCAGCAGCTTGACTAGCACAGATACGCAGTATTTT
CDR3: CASSLTSTDTQYF

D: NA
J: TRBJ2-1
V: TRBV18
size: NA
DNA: TGTGCCAGCTCACCGGGCCGGCAAAGGTCCTACAATGAGCAGTTCTTC
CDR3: CASSPGRQRSYNEQFF

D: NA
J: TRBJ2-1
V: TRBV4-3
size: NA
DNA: TGCGCCAGCAGCCAAGACTGGACATCGGGGGTGGAGTTCTTC
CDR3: CASSQDWTSGVEFF

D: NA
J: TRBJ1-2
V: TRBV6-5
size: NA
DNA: TGTGCCAGCAGATCGGGGGTCCTCAACTATGGCTACACCTTC
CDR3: CASRSGVLNYGYTF

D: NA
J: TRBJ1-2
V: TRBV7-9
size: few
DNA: TGTGCCAGCAGCCAATTACAGGGTGGAGACTATGGCTACACCTTC
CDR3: CASSQLQGGDYGYTF

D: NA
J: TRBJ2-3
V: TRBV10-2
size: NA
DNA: TGCGCCAGCACTAGAAGTTTAGGCGGTAGCACAGATACGCAGTATTTT
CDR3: CASTRSLGGSTDTQYF

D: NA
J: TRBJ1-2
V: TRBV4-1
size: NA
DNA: TGCGCCAGCAGCCAAGACCCGGAGAATAACTATGGCTACACCTTC
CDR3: CASSQDPENNYGYTF

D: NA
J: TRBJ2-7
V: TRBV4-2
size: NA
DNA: TGTGCCAGCAGCCAAGATGGCAACTACGAGCAGTACTTC
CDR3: CASSQDGNYEQYF

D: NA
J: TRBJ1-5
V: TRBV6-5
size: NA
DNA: TGTGCCAGCAGTAACAGGGCTAATAATCAGCCCCAGCATTTT
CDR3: CASSNRANNQPQHF

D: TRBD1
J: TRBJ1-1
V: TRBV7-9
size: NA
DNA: TGTGCCAGCAGCTCAAACAGGGGTCGCACTGAAGCTTTCTTT
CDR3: CASSSNRGRTEAFF

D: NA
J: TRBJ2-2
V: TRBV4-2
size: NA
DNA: TGTGCCAGCAGCCAAGCGGGTCTTCTTACCGGGGAGCTGTTTTTT
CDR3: CASSQAGLLTGELFF

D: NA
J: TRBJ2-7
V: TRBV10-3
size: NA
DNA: TGTGCCATCAGTGAAACCGGACAGTCCTACGAGCAGTACTTC
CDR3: CAISETGQSYEQYF

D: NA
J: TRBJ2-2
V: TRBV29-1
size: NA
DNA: TGCAGCGTTTCTGTAGCGGCCTCGAACACCGGGGAGCTGTTTTTT
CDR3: CSVSVAASNTGELFF

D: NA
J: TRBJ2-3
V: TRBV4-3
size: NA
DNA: TGCGCCAGCAGCCAAGGCCGGGAGAAAGATACGCAGTATTTT
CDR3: CASSQGREKDTQYF

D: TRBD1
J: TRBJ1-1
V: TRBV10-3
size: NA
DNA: TGTGCCATCACCGCGACAGGGGCCACTGAAGCTTTCTTT
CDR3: CAITATGATEAFF

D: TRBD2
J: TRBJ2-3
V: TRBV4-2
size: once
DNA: TGTGCCAGCAGCCGACTGCCATCGGGAGGGCCCACAGATACGCAGTATTTT
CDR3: CASSRLPSGGPTDTQYF